This T cell receptor (beta chain) was sequenced during a study of cytomegalovirus exposure and HLA in healthy donors. Regarding the study as a whole: Cytomegalovirus association was listed for 150 or so TCR beta chains.

Generated by immunoSEQ multiplex PCR, the TCRdb table keeps only in-frame clones and is missing some. The sample lists around 190,000 clones, 85% seen once, with approximately 15% in the top ten. Germline V gene lookup returns CDR1 MDHEN and CDR2 SYDVKM. The CDR3 loop spans 15 amino acids. The V segment lost 5 bases and the J segment 5 bases; nucleotides outside the gene matches: 9. As regards this clone: Antigen: not known.

The specimen was PBMCs. J is TRBJ2-1 and V is TRBV28, with 7 bases identical to TRBD1. This receptor was taken from a man between 18 and 35 years old in good health and CMV-seropositive. DNA of the CDR3: TGTGCCAGCAGTGTTGACAGGGTTACACACAATGAGCAGTTCTTC. Its protein is CASSVDRVTHNEQFF.